The 5 T cell receptor beta chains in this list originate from one sample, sequenced in a study of OX40 agonist ivuxolimab in advanced cancers. Profiling relied on immunoSEQ multiplex PCR, and the TCRdb table lists in-frame clones only, not all of them. This table holds fewer than 90,000 clones, 87% found once. Sample: CD4+ or CD8+ T cells sorted from blood, taken in a trial of the OX40 agonist ivuxolimab. Receptor source: an adult with an advanced solid tumor such as melanoma, head and neck, liver or kidney cancer.

The chain has TRBV7-2 and TRBJ2-7; possibly TRBD2 for D (6 bases). The V gene's germline CDR1 is SGHTA and CDR2 FQGNSA. Trimming cost V 5 bases and J 3 bases, with 14 bases left between them. There are 14 residues in the CDR3. CDR3 nucleotide sequence: TGTGCCAGCAGCCGGACCGGGACTGACTACGAGCAGTACTTC. As protein: CASSRTGTDYEQYF.

The chain has TRBV27 and TRBJ2-3, with 7 bases identical to TRBD1. Trimming at V came to 6 bases and at J to 2 bases, leaving 5 bases not matched to a gene. The germline CDR1 and CDR2 sequences are MNHEY and SMNVEV (reference sequence). The CDR3 has 14 amino acids. This chain's CDR3 is CASRQQGPTDTQYF. The DNA for the CDR3 is TGTGCCAGCAGGCAACAGGGGCCCACAGATACGCAGTATTTT.

This clone was counted a few times. This chain uses TRBV6-9 with TRBJ2-1, with D tentatively TRBD1 or TRBD2 (5 bases each). This CDR3 region has 14 residues. Per germline, CDR1 MNHGY and CDR2 SVAAGI. The V end lost 6 bases, the J end lost 0 bases, and 9 bases lay between the germline ends. Here the CDR3 reads CASRIGASYNEQFF. The CDR3 DNA sequence: TGTGCCAGCAGAATCGGGGCCTCCTACAATGAGCAGTTCTTC.

The CDR3 is CASSARGANVLTF. The CDR3 bases are TGTGCCAGCAGCGCCCGGGGGGCCAACGTCCTGACTTTC. The chain recombines TRBV14 with TRBJ2-6; D not certain. The CDR3 runs to 13 residues. Trimming stripped 5 bases from V and 4 bases from J, with 6 bases between. CDR1 is SGHDN and CDR2 is FVKESK in the germline V gene.

The V and J genes are TRBV28 and TRBJ2-7; maybe TRBD2 (5 bases). CDR3 length: 16 residues. CDR1 and CDR2 (germline): MDHEN, SYDVKM. Trimming pared 4 bases from V and 4 bases from J, leaving 20 bases between. CDR3 residues: CASSSSWQDSLYEQYF. The CDR3 DNA is TGTGCCAGCAGTTCCTCCTGGCAGGACTCTTTATACGAGCAGTACTTC.